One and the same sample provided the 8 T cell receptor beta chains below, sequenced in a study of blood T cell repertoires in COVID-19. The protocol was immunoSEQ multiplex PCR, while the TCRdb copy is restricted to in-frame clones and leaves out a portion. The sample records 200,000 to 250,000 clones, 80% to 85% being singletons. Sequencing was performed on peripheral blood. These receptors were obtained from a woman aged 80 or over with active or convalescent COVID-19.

The CDR3 here is CASSPAGTGGMYIQYF. In nucleotides, the CDR3 is TGTGCCAGCAGCCCGGCGGGTACAGGGGGGATGTACATTCAGTACTTC. The genes are TRBV11-3 and TRBJ2-4; 8 nucleotides agree with TRBD1. Trimming removed 5 bases from V and 8 bases from J; junction bases left unmatched: 14. The CDR3 runs 16 residues. Germline values: CDR1 SGHNT, CDR2 YENEEA.

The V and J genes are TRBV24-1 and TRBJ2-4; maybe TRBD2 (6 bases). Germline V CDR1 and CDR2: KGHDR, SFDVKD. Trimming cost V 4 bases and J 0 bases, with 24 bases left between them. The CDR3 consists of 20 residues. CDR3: CATSEQTTGRGELAKNIQYF. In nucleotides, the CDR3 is TGTGCCACCAGTGAACAAACCACGGGGCGGGGAGAACTAGCCAAAAACATTCAGTACTTC.

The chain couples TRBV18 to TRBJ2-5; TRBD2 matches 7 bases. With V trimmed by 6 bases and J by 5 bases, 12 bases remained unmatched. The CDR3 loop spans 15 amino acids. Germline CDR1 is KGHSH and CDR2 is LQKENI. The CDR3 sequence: CASSEGLPTFETQYF. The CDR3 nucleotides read TGTGCCAGCTCGGAGGGACTACCTACTTTCGAGACCCAGTACTTC.

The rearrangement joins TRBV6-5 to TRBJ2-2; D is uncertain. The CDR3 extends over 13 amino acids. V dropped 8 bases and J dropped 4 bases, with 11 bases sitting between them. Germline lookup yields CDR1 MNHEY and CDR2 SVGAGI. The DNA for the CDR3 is TGTGCCAGCGCCCGCCAGGTCACCGGGGAGCTGTTTTTT. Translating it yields CASARQVTGELFF.

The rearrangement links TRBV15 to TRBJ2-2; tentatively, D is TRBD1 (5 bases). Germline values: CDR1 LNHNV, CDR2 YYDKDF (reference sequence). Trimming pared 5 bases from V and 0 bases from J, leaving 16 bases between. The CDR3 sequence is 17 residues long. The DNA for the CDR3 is TGTGCCACCAGCGCACGCAGGGATTCCGCGAACACCGGGGAGCTGTTTTTT. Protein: CATSARRDSANTGELFF.

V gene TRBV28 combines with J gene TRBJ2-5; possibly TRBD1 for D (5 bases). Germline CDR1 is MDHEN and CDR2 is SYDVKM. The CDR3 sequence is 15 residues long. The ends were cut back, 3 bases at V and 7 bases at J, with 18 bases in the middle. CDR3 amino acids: CASSLAGLGFGTQYF. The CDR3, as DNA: TGTGCCAGCAGTTTGGCAGGGTTAGGTTTTGGGACCCAGTACTTC.

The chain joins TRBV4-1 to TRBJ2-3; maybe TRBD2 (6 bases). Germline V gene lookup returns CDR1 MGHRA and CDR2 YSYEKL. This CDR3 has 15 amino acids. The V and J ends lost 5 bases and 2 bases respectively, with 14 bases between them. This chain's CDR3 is CASSAGGTDTDTQYF. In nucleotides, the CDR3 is TGCGCCAGCAGCGCCGGGGGTACGGACACAGATACGCAGTATTTT.

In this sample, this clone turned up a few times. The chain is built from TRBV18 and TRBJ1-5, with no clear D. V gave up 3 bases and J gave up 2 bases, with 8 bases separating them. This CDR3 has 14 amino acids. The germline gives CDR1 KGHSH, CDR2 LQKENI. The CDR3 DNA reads TGTGCCAGCTCACCCGGGATTGGCAATCAGCCCCAGCATTTT. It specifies CASSPGIGNQPQHF. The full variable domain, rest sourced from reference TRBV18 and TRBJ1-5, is NAGVMQNPRHLVRRRGQEARLRCSPMKGHSHVYWYRQLPEEGLKFMVYLQKENIIDESGMPKERFSAEFPKEGPSILRIQQVVRGDSAAYFCASSPGIGNQPQHFGDGTRLSIL.